This TCR beta chain came from a study of identical twins. This clonotype has a count of ten or more. Antigen: not known. Template switching, a step in the protocol, added a universal primer site, and cDNA carried unique molecular identifiers. Each CDR3 protein gets one entry after TCRdb re-called the 5' RACE reads with MiXCR. The sample includes about 300,000 distinct CDR3 sequences, 12% of them seen just once. Findings of the study overall: Alpha sequences that were out-of-frame and twin-shared showed an excess of low generation probability.

All donors were healthy, and all were Caucasian. CDR1 is SGDLS and CDR2 is YYNGEE in the germline V gene. The ends were cut back, 3 bases at V and 2 bases at J, with 11 bases in the middle. The CDR3 length is 14 residues. These data were likewise used in another study, on yellow fever vaccine responses in identical twins.

The specimen sequenced was CD8+ T cells sorted from blood. This sequence was found in a woman aged 18 to 35 in good health. The chain has TRBV9 and TRBJ2-5; D unresolved. The CDR3 sequence: CASSGSGSQETQYF. Here the CDR3 DNA reads TGTGCCAGCAGCGGTTCTGGCAGTCAAGAGACCCAGTACTTC.